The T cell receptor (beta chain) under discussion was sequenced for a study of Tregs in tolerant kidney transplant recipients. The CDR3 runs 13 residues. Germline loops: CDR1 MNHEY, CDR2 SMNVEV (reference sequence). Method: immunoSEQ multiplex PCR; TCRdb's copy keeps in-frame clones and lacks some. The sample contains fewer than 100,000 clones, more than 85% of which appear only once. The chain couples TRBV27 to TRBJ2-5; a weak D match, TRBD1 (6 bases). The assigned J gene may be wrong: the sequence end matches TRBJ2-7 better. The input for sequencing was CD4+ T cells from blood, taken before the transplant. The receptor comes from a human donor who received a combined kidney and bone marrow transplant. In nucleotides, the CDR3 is TGTGCCAGCAGTTTATTCAGGGGCTACGAGCAGTACTTC. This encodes CASSLFRGYEQYF.